This T cell receptor (beta chain) was sequenced for a study of early T cells in non-severe SARS-CoV-2 infection. The junction had 8 bases not matched to a gene; V was cut back by 5 bases and J by 4 bases. The CDR3 is 16 residues long. Germline values: CDR1 SGHVS, CDR2 FQNEAQ. In its sample, this clonotype was seen a few times. Antigen specificity is unknown. Notes on the study in general: Missing private and CD4 specificities, VDJdb matching favored anti-spike CD8 responses.

TCRdb passed the 5' RACE reads through MiXCR, listing each CDR3 protein once. The sample has just under 60,000 distinct CDR3 sequences; approximately 9% are singletons. The clonotype originates from an adult who was a healthcare worker with PCR-confirmed SARS-CoV-2 infection or an uninfected control (not recorded which). The sample was whole blood. The chain employs TRBV7-8 and TRBJ1-5; 10 bases are a match to TRBD1. CDR3 sequence reads: CASSRSRGQGNQPQHF. The CDR3 coding sequence is TGTGCCAGCAGCCGGAGTCGGGGACAGGGGAATCAGCCCCAGCATTTT.